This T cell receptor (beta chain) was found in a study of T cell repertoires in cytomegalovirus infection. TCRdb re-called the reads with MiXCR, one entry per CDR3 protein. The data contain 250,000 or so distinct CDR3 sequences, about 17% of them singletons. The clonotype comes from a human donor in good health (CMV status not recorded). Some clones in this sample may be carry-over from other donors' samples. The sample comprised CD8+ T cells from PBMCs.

The CDR3 is CASRGLAGGYSYNEQFF. CDR3 DNA: TGTGCCAGCAGGGGACTAGCGGGGGGGTACTCCTACAATGAGCAGTTCTTC. The chain carries TRBV2 and TRBJ2-1; 16 nucleotides align to TRBD2. V gave up 6 bases and J gave up 0 bases; unmatched junction bases: 2. CDR1 is SNHLY and CDR2 is FYNNEI in the germline V gene. The CDR3 length is 17 residues.